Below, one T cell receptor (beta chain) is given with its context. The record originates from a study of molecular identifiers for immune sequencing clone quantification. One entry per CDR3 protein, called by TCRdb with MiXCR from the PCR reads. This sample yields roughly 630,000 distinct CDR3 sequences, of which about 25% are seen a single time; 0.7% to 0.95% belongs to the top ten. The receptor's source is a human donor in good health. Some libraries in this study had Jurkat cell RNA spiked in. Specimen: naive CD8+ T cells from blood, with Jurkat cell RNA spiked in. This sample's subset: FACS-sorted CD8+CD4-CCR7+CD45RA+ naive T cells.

This chain's CDR3 is CASSLDGVSDEQYF. DNA of the CDR3: TGTGCCAGCAGCTTGGATGGGGTATCCGACGAGCAGTACTTC. V usage is TRBV5-6 and J usage is TRBJ2-7; unclear D gene. The V end lost 0 bases, the J end lost 5 bases, and 12 bases lay between the germline ends. The CDR3 has 14 amino acids. Germline loops: CDR1 SGHDT, CDR2 YYEEEE.